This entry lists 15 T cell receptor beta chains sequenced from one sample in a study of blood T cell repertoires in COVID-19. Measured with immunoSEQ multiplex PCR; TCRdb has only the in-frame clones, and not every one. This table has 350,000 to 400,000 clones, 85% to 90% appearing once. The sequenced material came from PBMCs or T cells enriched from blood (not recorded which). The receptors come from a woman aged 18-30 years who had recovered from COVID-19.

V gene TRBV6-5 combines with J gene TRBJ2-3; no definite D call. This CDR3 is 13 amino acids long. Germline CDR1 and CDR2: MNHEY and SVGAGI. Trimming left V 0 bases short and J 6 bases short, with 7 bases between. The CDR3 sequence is CASSYSIADTQYF. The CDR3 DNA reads TGTGCCAGCAGTTACTCGATAGCTGATACGCAGTATTTT.

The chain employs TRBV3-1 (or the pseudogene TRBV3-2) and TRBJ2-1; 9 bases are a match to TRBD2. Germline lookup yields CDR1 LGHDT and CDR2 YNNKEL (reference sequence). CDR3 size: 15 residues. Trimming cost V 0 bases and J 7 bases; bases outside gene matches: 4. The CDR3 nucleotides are TGTGCCAGCAGCCAAGATCTGAGCGGGGGGAATGAGCAGTTCTTC. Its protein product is CASSQDLSGGNEQFF.

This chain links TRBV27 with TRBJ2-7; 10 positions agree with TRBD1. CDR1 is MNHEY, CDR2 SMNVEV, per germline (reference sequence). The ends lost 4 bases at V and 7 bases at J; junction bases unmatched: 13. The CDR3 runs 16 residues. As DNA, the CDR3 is TGTGCCAGCAGTTACTCACCGGGACAGGGGAATCCGGAGCAGTACTTC. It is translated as CASSYSPGQGNPEQYF.

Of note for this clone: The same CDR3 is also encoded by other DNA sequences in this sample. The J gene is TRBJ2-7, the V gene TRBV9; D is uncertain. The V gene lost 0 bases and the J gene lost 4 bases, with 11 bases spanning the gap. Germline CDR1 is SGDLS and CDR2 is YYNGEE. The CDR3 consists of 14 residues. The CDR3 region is CASSVASGSYEQYF. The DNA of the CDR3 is TGTGCCAGCAGCGTAGCCTCAGGTAGTTACGAGCAGTACTTC.

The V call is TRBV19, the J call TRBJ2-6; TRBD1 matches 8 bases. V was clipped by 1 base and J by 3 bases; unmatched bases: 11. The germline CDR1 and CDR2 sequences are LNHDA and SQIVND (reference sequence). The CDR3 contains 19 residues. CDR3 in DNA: TGTGCCAGTAGTATAGCTTTTAGGACAGGGTCTAGTGGGGCCAACGTCCTGACTTTC. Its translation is CASSIAFRTGSSGANVLTF.

The chain's CDR3 is CASSPEPGQGSEAFF. The CDR3 bases are TGTGCCAGCAGCCCCGAACCGGGACAGGGATCTGAAGCTTTCTTT. The chain employs TRBV3-1 (or the pseudogene TRBV3-2) and TRBJ1-1; 9 bases align to TRBD1. V dropped 4 bases and J dropped 6; count of bases not matched to a gene: 9. CDR1 is LGHDT and CDR2 is YNNKEL in the germline V gene (reference sequence). The CDR3 has 15 amino acids.

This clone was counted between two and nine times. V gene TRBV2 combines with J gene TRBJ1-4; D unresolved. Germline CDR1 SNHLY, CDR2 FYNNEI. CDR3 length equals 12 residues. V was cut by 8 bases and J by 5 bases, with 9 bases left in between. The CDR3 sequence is CASSGLNEKLFF. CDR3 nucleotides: TGTGCCAGCTCCGGACTCAATGAAAAACTGTTTTTT.

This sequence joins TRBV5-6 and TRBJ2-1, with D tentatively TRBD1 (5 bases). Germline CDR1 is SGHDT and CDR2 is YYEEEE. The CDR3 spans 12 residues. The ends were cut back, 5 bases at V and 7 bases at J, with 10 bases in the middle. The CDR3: CASRLGVNEQFF. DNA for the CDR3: TGTGCCAGCAGATTAGGGGTAAATGAGCAGTTCTTC.

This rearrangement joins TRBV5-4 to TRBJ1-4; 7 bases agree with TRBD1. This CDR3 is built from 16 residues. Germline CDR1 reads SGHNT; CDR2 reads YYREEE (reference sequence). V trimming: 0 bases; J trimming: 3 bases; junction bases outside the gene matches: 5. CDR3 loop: CASSLGTGISNEKLFF. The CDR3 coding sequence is TGTGCCAGCAGCTTGGGGACAGGAATATCTAATGAAAAACTGTTTTTT.

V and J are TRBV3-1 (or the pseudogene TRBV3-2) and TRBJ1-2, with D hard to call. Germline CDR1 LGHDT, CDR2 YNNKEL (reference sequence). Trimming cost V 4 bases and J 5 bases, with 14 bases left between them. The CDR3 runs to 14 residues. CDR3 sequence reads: CASSPLPGGYGYTF. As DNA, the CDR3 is TGTGCCAGCAGCCCCTTACCGGGAGGGTATGGCTACACCTTC.

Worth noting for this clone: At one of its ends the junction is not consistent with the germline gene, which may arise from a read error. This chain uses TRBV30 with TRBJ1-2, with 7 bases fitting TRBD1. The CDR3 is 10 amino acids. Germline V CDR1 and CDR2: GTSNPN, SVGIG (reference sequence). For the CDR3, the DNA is TGTGCCTGGAGTGCCGGGACAGTAAACTTC. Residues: CAWSAGTVNF.

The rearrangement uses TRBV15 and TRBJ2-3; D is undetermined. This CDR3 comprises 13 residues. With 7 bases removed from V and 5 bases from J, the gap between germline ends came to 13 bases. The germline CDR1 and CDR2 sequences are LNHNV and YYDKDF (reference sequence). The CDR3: CATMAPPRDTQYF. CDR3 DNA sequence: TGTGCCACCATGGCCCCGCCACGAGATACGCAGTATTTT.

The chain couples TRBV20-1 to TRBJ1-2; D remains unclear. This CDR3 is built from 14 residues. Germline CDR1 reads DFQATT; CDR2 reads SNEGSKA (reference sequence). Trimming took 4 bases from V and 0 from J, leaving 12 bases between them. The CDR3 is CSATDTNTNYGYTF. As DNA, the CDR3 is TGCAGTGCTACTGACACAAATACTAACTATGGCTACACCTTC.

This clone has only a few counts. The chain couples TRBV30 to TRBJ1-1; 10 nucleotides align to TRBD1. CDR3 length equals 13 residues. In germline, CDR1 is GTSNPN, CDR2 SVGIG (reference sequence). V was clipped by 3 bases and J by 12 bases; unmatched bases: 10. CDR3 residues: CAWSPKGQGRTFF. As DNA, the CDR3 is TGTGCCTGGAGCCCAAAGGGACAGGGGAGGACTTTCTTT.

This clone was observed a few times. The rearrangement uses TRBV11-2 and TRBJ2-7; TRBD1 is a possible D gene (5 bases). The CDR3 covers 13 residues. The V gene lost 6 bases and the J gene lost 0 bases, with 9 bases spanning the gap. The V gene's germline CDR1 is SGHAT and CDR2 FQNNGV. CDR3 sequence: CASRYRSSYEQYF. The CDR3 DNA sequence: TGTGCCAGCAGATACAGGAGCTCCTACGAGCAGTACTTC.